These 30 T cell receptor beta chains came from one sample sequenced in a study of PD-1 blockade in classical Hodgkin lymphoma. TCRdb's table, derived via immunoSEQ multiplex PCR, lists solely in-frame clones and lacks some. The data show about 34,000 clones, approximately 90% seen once. Time point here: newly diagnosed, previously untreated cHL patient sample. CD4+ T cells were purified from thawed PBMCs by negative selection. The sample comprised CD4+ T cells from blood. The receptors stem from a human donor with classical Hodgkin lymphoma.

The rearrangement links TRBV28 to TRBJ1-2, with 9 positions matching TRBD1. V lost 1 base and J lost 12; bases outside the gene matches: 9. This CDR3 region has 14 residues. Germline V lookup: CDR1 MDHEN, CDR2 SYDVKM. CDR3 coding DNA: TGTGCCAGCAGTTTATCCACACACAGGACAGGGGACACCTTC. Encoded protein: CASSLSTHRTGDTF.

This CDR3 reads CASSPTLLDTQYF. The DNA of the CDR3 is TGTGCCAGCTCACCAACCCTTTTGGATACGCAGTATTTT. This chain connects TRBV18 to TRBJ2-3; D gene ambiguous. Per germline, CDR1 KGHSH and CDR2 LQKENI. Trimming removed 2 bases from V and 6 bases from J, with 9 bases in between. The CDR3 has 13 residues.

The sample holds a few counts of this clone. V and J are TRBV2 and TRBJ1-1; D is unclear. The CDR3 has 11 amino acids. CDR1 and CDR2 from the germline V gene are SNHLY and FYNNEI. V lost 6 bases and J lost 7, with 9 bases in between. The CDR3 coding sequence is TGTGCCAGCAGCTCGAGGCTTGAAGCTTTCTTT. Its protein is CASSSRLEAFF.

This clone has more than one count but fewer than ten. The gene calls are TRBV5-1 and TRBJ1-2; TRBD1 might be the D (6 bases). V lost 3 bases and J 14 bases, leaving 14 bases between the germline ends. The CDR3 runs 11 residues. Germline CDR1 SGHRS, CDR2 YFSETQ. CDR3 nucleotides: TGCGCCAGCAGCTCTACAGGGAGTCCAACCTTC. Amino acid sequence: CASSSTGSPTF.

The sample holds a few counts of this clone. This chain connects TRBV2 to TRBJ2-7, with no clear D. This CDR3 is 13 amino acids long. The V gene's germline CDR1 is SNHLY and CDR2 FYNNEI. The V end was cut by 8 bases, the J end by 0 bases, with 11 bases between. As DNA, the CDR3 is TGTGCCAGCGGCATCTCCTTCTCCTACGAGCAGTACTTC. Amino acid sequence: CASGISFSYEQYF. Full variable domain (missing parts from reference TRBV2 and TRBJ2-7): EPEVTQTPSHQVTQMGQEVILRCVPISNHLYFYWYRQILGQKVEFLVSFYNNEISEKSEIFDDQFSVERPDGSNFTLKIRSTKLEDSAMYFCASGISFSYEQYFGPGTRLTVT.

V usage is TRBV29-1 and J usage is TRBJ2-3; no definite D call. Germline V gene sequence: CDR1 SQVTM, CDR2 ANQGSEA. Trimming shortened V by 4 bases and J by 6 bases, and 5 bases separated the two germline ends. This CDR3 is 10 amino acids long. DNA for the CDR3: TGCAGCGTTGGGACGGATACGCAGTATTTT. This gives the protein CSVGTDTQYF.

V usage is TRBV7-3 and J usage is TRBJ2-1; no reliable D call. The CDR3 sequence is 12 residues long. The germline V gene has CDR1 SGHTA and CDR2 FQGTGA. The V gene lost 1 base and the J gene lost 5 bases, with 3 bases spanning the gap. DNA for the CDR3: TGTGCCAGCAGCTTAAAAAACAATGAGCAGTTCTTC. Translating it yields CASSLKNNEQFF.

Points on this clone: The junction departs from germline at one end; a sequencing error may be responsible. The J gene is TRBJ1-5, the V gene TRBV6-1, with D unclear. This CDR3 spans 14 amino acids. The germline V gene has CDR1 MNHNS and CDR2 SASEGT. The CDR3 nucleotides are TGTACCAGCAGTCGCGACATTTTAGTACAGTCCCAGCATTTT. This sequence encodes CTSSRDILVQSQHF.

The CDR3 DNA sequence: TGTGCCAGCAGTGTAGCAGGGGGAACTGAAGCTTTCTTT. Translated: CASSVAGGTEAFF. The chain employs TRBV6-5 and TRBJ1-1; TRBD1 aligns across 7 bases. J was trimmed by 5 bases and V by 5 bases; bases with no gene match: 5. Germline-derived CDR1 and CDR2 are MNHEY and SVGAGI. The CDR3 length is 13 residues.

This clone occurred a few times. The gene calls are TRBV9 and TRBJ1-2; TRBD1 matches 10 bases. The CDR3 totals 14 residues. V lost 2 bases, J lost 3 bases, and 1 base stayed unmatched. From germline, CDR1 is SGDLS and CDR2 YYNGEE. The CDR3, as DNA: TGTGCCAGCAGCGTGGGACAGGGGTACTATGGCTACACCTTC. Protein sequence: CASSVGQGYYGYTF.

The chain is built from TRBV19 and TRBJ1-5, with D maybe TRBD1 (5 bases). Germline V CDR1 and CDR2: LNHDA, SQIVND (reference sequence). Trimming shortened V by 5 bases and J by 11 bases, and 22 bases separated the two germline ends. This CDR3 region has 15 residues. The CDR3 is CASSPYPIKGSAQHF. CDR3 DNA sequence: TGTGCCAGTAGTCCCTACCCGATAAAGGGGTCGGCCCAGCATTTT. The full variable domain, in which reference TRBV19 and TRBJ1-5 provide the parts outside the CDR3, is DGGITQSPKYLFRKEGQNVTLSCEQNLNHDAMYWYRQDPGQGLRLIYYSQIVNDFQKGDIAEGYSVSREKKESFPLTVTSAQKNPTAFYLCASSPYPIKGSAQHFGDGTRLSIL.

This clone was seen a single time. The chain carries TRBV14 and TRBJ2-7; tentative D call: TRBD1 (7 bases). Germline loops: CDR1 SGHDN, CDR2 FVKESK. Trimming removed 4 bases from V and 7 bases from J, with 23 bases in between. There are 16 residues in the CDR3. For the CDR3, the DNA is TGTGCCAGCAGCCCCTACGAGGGAGGAAGGGGGCAAGAGCAGTACTTC. This gives the protein CASSPYEGGRGQEQYF.

The genes are TRBV7-2 and TRBJ1-5; D may be TRBD1 (5 bases). The CDR3 consists of 12 residues. Per germline, CDR1 SGHTA and CDR2 FQGNSA. The V and J ends lost 4 bases and 7 bases respectively, with 8 bases between them. The CDR3, as DNA: TGTGCCAGCAGCTCAGGGTGGCAGCCCCAGCATTTT. Its protein product is CASSSGWQPQHF.

The chain joins TRBV18 to TRBJ2-1, with D unclear. This CDR3 contains 14 residues. V was shortened by 0 bases and J by 3 bases, with 6 bases between the two germline ends. The germline V gene has CDR1 KGHSH and CDR2 LQKENI. DNA for the CDR3: TGTGCCAGCTCACCACCGAACGTCTACAATGAGCAGTTCTTC. This encodes CASSPPNVYNEQFF.

The chain is built from TRBV9 and TRBJ1-1, with D tentatively TRBD1 (6 bases). This CDR3 spans 15 amino acids. Germline CDR1 SGDLS, CDR2 YYNGEE. Trimming shortened V by 0 bases and J by 1 base, and 10 bases separated the two germline ends. CDR3 coding DNA: TGTGCCAGCAGCGTAGATACAGGGAGGAACACTGAAGCTTTCTTT. This translates into CASSVDTGRNTEAFF.

This clone has just one count. Mismatch with germline at one junction end may stem from a read error. The J gene is TRBJ2-2, the V gene TRBV19; D is perhaps TRBD1 (5 bases). Germline-derived CDR1 and CDR2 are LNHDA and SQIVND (reference sequence). CDR3 length: 12 amino acids. CDR3 region: CASSVDRGGLFF. The CDR3 DNA reads TGTGCCAGTAGTGTAGACAGAGGCGGGCTGTTTTTT.

The chain recombines TRBV28 with TRBJ2-7, with D maybe TRBD2 (6 bases). The length of the CDR3 is 14 residues. Trimming removed 4 bases from V and 0 bases from J, with 10 bases in between. Looked up from germline, CDR1 is MDHEN and CDR2 is SYDVKM. The CDR3: CASSSGTHSYEQYF. The CDR3 DNA follows: TGTGCCAGCAGTTCCGGGACTCACTCCTACGAGCAGTACTTC.

This chain links TRBV19 with TRBJ1-6, with D possibly TRBD1 on 5 matching bases. Germline CDR1 reads LNHDA; CDR2 reads SQIVND (reference sequence). The V and J ends lost 7 bases and 10 bases respectively, with 11 bases between them. This CDR3 contains 12 residues. This chain's CDR3 is CASKQGNSPLHF. The CDR3 bases are TGTGCCAGTAAGCAGGGCAACTCACCCCTCCACTTT.

The chain carries TRBV19 and TRBJ1-5, with TRBD1 matching over 7 bases. The CDR3 totals 15 residues. Germline-derived CDR1 and CDR2 are LNHDA and SQIVND (reference sequence). Trimming cost V 1 base and J 1 base; bases outside gene matches: 1. In DNA form, the CDR3 reads TGTGCCAGTAGTATAGTAGGGGGCAGCAATCAGCCCCAGCATTTT. Translating gives CASSIVGGSNQPQHF.

The chain is built from TRBV4-1 and TRBJ1-3, with D tentatively TRBD1 (5 bases). This CDR3 spans 16 amino acids. Trimming took off 0 bases at V and 0 bases at J, with 9 bases between the two ends. The V gene's germline CDR1 is MGHRA and CDR2 YSYEKL. CDR3 residues: CASSQDGTDSGNTIYF. The CDR3 DNA is TGCGCCAGCAGCCAAGATGGGACCGACTCTGGAAACACCATATATTTT.

The V call is TRBV19, the J call TRBJ1-5; D remains unclear. Germline V gene data show CDR1 as LNHDA and CDR2 as SQIVND (reference sequence). The V end was cut by 8 bases, the J end by 2 bases, with 10 bases between. The length of the CDR3 is 13 residues. DNA of the CDR3: TGTGCCAGTGTCGGCGAGGGCAATCAGCCCCAGCATTTT. This sequence encodes CASVGEGNQPQHF.

V is TRBV5-6 and J is TRBJ2-5; D is ambiguous. The V end lost 2 bases, the J end lost 0 bases, and 8 bases lay between the germline ends. Per germline, CDR1 SGHDT and CDR2 YYEEEE. This CDR3 contains 14 residues. In DNA form, the CDR3 reads TGTGCCAGCAGCTTCGGGCAGGACCAAGAGACCCAGTACTTC. It yields the protein CASSFGQDQETQYF.

V gene TRBV19 combines with J gene TRBJ1-6; TRBD1 agrees at 7 bases. V dropped 6 bases and J dropped 11; count of bases not matched to a gene: 13. The CDR3 sequence is 15 residues long. Germline CDR1 and CDR2: LNHDA and SQIVND (reference sequence). CDR3 protein: CASSPSGQKGTPLHF. The DNA of the CDR3 is TGTGCCAGTAGCCCTTCGGGACAGAAGGGAACACCCCTCCACTTT.

The chain carries TRBV2 and TRBJ1-1, with 8 bases identical to TRBD1. The CDR3 extends over 14 amino acids. Trimming cost V 11 bases and J 1 base; bases outside gene matches: 9. The germline CDR1 and CDR2 sequences are SNHLY and FYNNEI. The CDR3 coding sequence is TGTGCCGGGTCCAGGGGGCGCTGGAACACTGAAGCTTTCTTT. Encoded protein: CAGSRGRWNTEAFF.

A few counts support this clone. The CDR3 region has the DNA TGTGCCAGCAGCCCCGGGACAGGGGAGGGCTACACCTTC. Its protein is CASSPGTGEGYTF. The chain is built from TRBV6-1 and TRBJ1-2; 10 bases map to TRBD1. The CDR3 contains 13 residues. The germline gives CDR1 MNHNS, CDR2 SASEGT. The junction had 6 bases not matched to a gene; V was cut back by 6 bases and J by 8 bases.

This chain connects TRBV19 to TRBJ1-2; D possibly corresponds to TRBD1 (5 bases). In germline, CDR1 is LNHDA, CDR2 SQIVND (reference sequence). CDR3 size: 17 residues. V gave up 7 bases and J gave up 5 bases, with 26 bases separating them. Written as DNA, the CDR3 is TGTGCCAGTATGGGACGAAGCGGAGAAATTGCCCGGTATGGCTACACCTTC. Translating gives CASMGRSGEIARYGYTF.

The chain employs TRBV7-6 and TRBJ2-1; 8 bases align to TRBD2. Germline CDR1 and CDR2: SGHVS and FNYEAQ. V shed 2 bases, J shed 0 bases, and the junction held 0 bases outside the gene matches. The CDR3 consists of 15 residues. The CDR3 reads CASSLSGSSYNEQFF. The CDR3 nucleotides read TGTGCCAGCAGCTTAAGCGGGAGCTCCTACAATGAGCAGTTCTTC. The whole variable domain, filled in from reference TRBV7-6 and TRBJ2-1, reads GAGVSQSPRYKVTKRGQDVALRCDPISGHVSLYWYRQALGQGPEFLTYFNYEAQQDKSGLPNDRFSAERPEGSISTLTIQRTEQRDSAMYRCASSLSGSSYNEQFFGPGTRLTVL.

This chain uses TRBV5-5 with TRBJ2-7; TRBD1 aligns across 8 bases. This CDR3 spans 15 amino acids. The trim removed 4 bases at V and 3 bases at J, leaving 9 bases unmatched. Germline lookup yields CDR1 SGHKS and CDR2 YYEKEE (reference sequence). The CDR3 loop is CASSPGQGFYYEQYF. As DNA, the CDR3 is TGTGCCAGCAGCCCCGGACAGGGTTTCTACTACGAGCAGTACTTC.

The J gene is TRBJ2-3, the V gene TRBV5-1; D is ambiguous. V was pared by 0 bases and J by 2 bases, with 7 bases between. This CDR3 contains 14 residues. CDR1 SGHRS and CDR2 YFSETQ come from the germline V gene. The CDR3 DNA sequence: TGCGCCAGCAGCTTGGTGCTAGTCACAGATACGCAGTATTTT. Residues: CASSLVLVTDTQYF.

The chain carries TRBV5-1 and TRBJ2-3; D is unclear. Per the germline V gene, CDR1 is SGHRS and CDR2 is YFSETQ. This CDR3 has 12 amino acids. V dropped 4 bases and J dropped 7 bases, with 10 bases sitting between them. The CDR3 sequence is CASSAQTNTQYF. The CDR3 DNA reads TGCGCCAGCAGCGCCCAGACCAATACGCAGTATTTT.